The entry below gives a single T cell receptor (beta chain) sequence along with its context. Its antigen specificity is not known. Base qualities are not provided; no much larger clone lies one nucleotide away. The CDR3 regions of human TCRbeta chains were analyzed by immunosequencing. As for how the authors treated the data: TCRs in the repertoires were matched against a reference library of SARS-CoV-2-specific TCRs that had been generated with the MIRA antigen-specificity platform. Breadth was defined as the fraction of unique TCRs that were SARS-CoV-2-associated, and depth was defined as the fraction of total T cells that were SARS-CoV-2-associated. Using the MIRA data, each spike-specific TCR was mapped to the spike region that the TCR reacts to and placed in a CD4 or CD8 class. Log10-transformed breadth and depth values were compared by one-way ANOVA with Sidak's multiple comparisons tests. Here the immuneACCESS table is served through TCRdb, limited to in-frame sequences with V and J called. Missing clones are a known gap in these copies; in checked studies unresolved V genes cover under half, and the rest lacks a known reason. The V and J calls and clone size are taken from that table; D and trimming were inferred from the DNA. The sample table lists about 86,000 clones, roughly 90% of them with a count of one. Of the sample, approximately 2.1% falls within the top ten clones.

These data come from a study of T cell responses to AZD1222 COVID-19 vaccine (dated by TCRdb to the early 2020s). About the investigation overall: AZD1222 recipients given second doses at about 4 weeks or at about 12 weeks were pooled, since spike-specific TCR depth and breadth were not found to differ between the two schedules. A total of approximately 250 trial participants underwent TCR sequencing, of whom some 200 had received two doses of AZD1222 and approximately 26 had received two doses of the MenACWY control vaccine. Trial participants were enrolled by age into 18-55, 56-69 and 70-plus year subgroups, with about 150, 28 and 57 TCR-sequenced participants respectively. Paper-wide results and their limitations: Only five or six AZD1222 recipients were SARS-CoV-2 seropositive at baseline, limiting conclusions about previously exposed vaccinees. Nearly half of unique spike-specific TCRs reportedly recognized epitopes outside regions mutated in the B.1.351 and B.1.1.7 variants. Participants were mostly white British and included more females than males, and it was suggested by the authors that clonal diversity may have been underestimated. After two AZD1222 doses, both the breadth and the depth of spike-specific TCRs were significantly higher than at day 0 and than in MenACWY recipients. The vaccine-associated CD4 TCRs covered the entire spike protein, and the dominant responses fell in regions 160-218 and 743-854. The 56-69-year group was small, and its depth increase did not reach significance, likely because of low power. Because no day 14 peak-response samples were available, repertoires were characterized only after the peak T cell response.

The cysteine opens and the phenylalanine closes a CDR3 of 14 amino acids. Only the CDR3 part of the read is kept: 42 bases, read in frame from the first base. Based on the germline V gene, the CDR1 and CDR2 sequences are SGHVS and FQNEAQ. Ends trimmed: V by 5 bases, J by 1 base; bases unmatched to a gene: 3. The sample's time point, from its label and the paper: baseline before first vaccination. Samples from vaccinated people were obtained from the UK trials COV001 and COV002, which included a single-blind randomized controlled phase 2/3 trial of AZD1222 (ChAdOx1 nCoV-19) in healthy adults. For TCRbeta chain sequencing, PBMC samples were collected from trial participants at day 0 and at day 28 after the second dose.

Sample: peripheral blood, taken on day 0 of AZD1222 vaccination. This TCR was sampled from an adult in good health. The chain was built from TRBV7-8 and TRBJ2-7; TRBD1 aligns with 9 central bases. The CDR3 region: CASSPQGASYEQYF. The nucleotides are TGTGCCAGCAGCCCACAGGGGGCGTCCTACGAGCAGTACTTC. The entire variable domain, with the stretches around the CDR3 drawn from the reference TRBV7-8 and TRBJ2-7 proteins, is GAGVSQSPRYKVAKRGQDVALRCDPISGHVSLFWYQQALGQGPEFLTYFQNEAQLDKSGLPSDRFFAERPEGSVSTLKIQRTQQEDSAVYLCASSPQGASYEQYFGPGTRLTVT.